The following is a T cell receptor (beta chain) sequence with its context. V was trimmed by 0 bases and J by 1 base, leaving 9 bases between them. In germline, CDR1 is LGHDT, CDR2 YNNKEL (reference sequence). CDR3 length: 15 residues. The data belong to a study of blood T cell repertoires in COVID-19. Whole-study context: Some COVID-19 samples were acute and others convalescent; all came from the United States, Italy and Spain. The analysed material was cDNA or gDNA that came from T cells, B-cell-depleted T cells, or PBMCs.

Under the authors' procedure: Estimated nucleated cell counts came from reference gene primer amplification. Measured with immunoSEQ multiplex PCR; TCRdb has only the in-frame clones, and not every one. The DNA gave D and trimming, while V, J and clone size come from that table. The sample yields 130,000 to 150,000 clones, under 90% seen once. The chain carries TRBV3-1 (or the pseudogene TRBV3-2) and TRBJ2-5, with D possibly TRBD2 on 5 matching bases. This TCR came from a human donor in a cohort sampled during active COVID-19. Specimen: peripheral blood. The CDR3 sequence is CASSQELGSQETQYF. The DNA for the CDR3 is TGTGCCAGCAGCCAAGAACTTGGGAGCCAAGAGACCCAGTACTTC.